This TCR beta chain was found in a study of sequential checkpoint blockade in melanoma. Study background: Arm A got nivolumab then ipilimumab; arm B the reverse, 1:1.

The germline V gene has CDR1 PRHDT and CDR2 FYEKMQ (reference sequence). CDR3 size: 13 residues. The ends were cut back, 7 bases at V and 9 bases at J, with 15 bases in the middle. Sequencing was performed with immunoSEQ multiplex PCR; in TCRdb, only in-frame clones are kept and a portion is missing. The data hold about 13,000 clones, with more than 75% observed a single time. The treatment is: randomized to nivolumab then ipilimumab (arm A) or the reverse (arm B). The receptor comes from a human donor with melanoma. V is TRBV13 and J is TRBJ2-2; D call uncertain. Sequencing used CD8+ T cells sorted from blood (inferred from file names), obtained from a patient given nivolumab and ipilimumab in sequence. The CDR3 coding sequence is TGTGCCAGCACCGCTGAGGCTCGCTGGGAGCTGTTTTTT. Protein product: CASTAEARWELFF. The full variable domain, its missing parts supplied by reference TRBV13 and TRBJ2-2, is AAGVIQSPRHLIKEKRETATLKCYPIPRHDTVYWYQQGPGQDPQFLISFYEKMQSDKGSIPDRFSAQQFSDYHSELNMSSLELGDSALYFCASTAEARWELFFGEGSRLTVL.